This TCR beta chain was sequenced for a study of identical twins. Germline V gene lookup returns CDR1 MNHEY and CDR2 SVGAGI. The length of the CDR3 is 15 residues. The trim removed 2 bases at V and 1 base at J, leaving 4 bases unmatched. Study conclusions and caveats: It was possible that invariant MAIT and iNKT cells partly confounded the zero-insertion analyses. Shared out-of-frame alpha sequences (those common to twins) showed excess low generation probability. Monozygotic twin pairs showed more out-of-frame TCR alpha sharing than models estimated. Twins' excess sharing was less marked for out-of-frame beta sequences.

One entry per CDR3 protein results from TCRdb running MiXCR on the 5' RACE reads. The repertoire holds 570,000 or so distinct CDR3 sequences, with approximately 10% as singletons. This clonotype was counted at least ten times. The antigen remains undetermined. The data were also submitted as part of a second study, on yellow fever vaccine responses in identical twins.

This TCR derives from a woman aged 18-29 years in good health. Sequences were obtained from PBMCs. V is TRBV6-5 and J is TRBJ2-7; the match to TRBD2 covers 8 bases. The CDR3 reads CASSYGGRSSYEQYF. The CDR3 coding sequence is TGTGCCAGCAGTTACGGCGGGAGGAGTTCCTACGAGCAGTACTTC.